This TCR beta chain is drawn from a study of T cell responses to AZD1222 COVID-19 vaccine (dated by TCRdb to the early 2020s). A note on the overall study: AZD1222 recipients whose second dose came at about 4 weeks and those whose second dose came at about 12 weeks were combined into one group, since spike-specific TCR depth and breadth did not differ between the two schedules. A total of over 230 trial participants underwent TCR sequencing, of whom some 200 had received two doses of AZD1222 and about 26 had received two doses of the MenACWY control vaccine. Trial participants were enrolled by age into subgroups of 18-55, 56-69 and 70-plus years, and about 150, 27 and 61 TCR-sequenced participants, respectively, were included in these subgroups.

Germline trimming: 5 bases from V, 7 bases from J; junction bases outside gene matches: 7. The CDR3 has 14 amino acids, counting the end cysteine and phenylalanine. The only DNA kept is the CDR3, 42 bases in frame from the first base. The germline V gene supplies CDR1 SGHRS and CDR2 YFSETQ. A remark on this clone: Which antigen it targets is not known. No much larger clone is present one base from it, and per-base qualities are unavailable.

The CDR3 regions of human TCRbeta chains were subjected to immunosequencing. As for how the authors treated the data: Repertoire TCRs were matched against a reference library of SARS-CoV-2-specific TCRs generated with the MIRA antigen-specificity platform. Breadth was defined as the fraction of unique TCRs that were SARS-CoV-2-associated. Depth was defined as the fraction of total T cells that were SARS-CoV-2-associated. Using the MIRA data, each spike-specific TCR was assigned both to the spike region to which the TCR was reactive and to a CD4 or CD8 class. Log10-transformed breadth and depth values were compared by one-way ANOVA with Sidak's multiple comparisons tests. In TCRdb, the immuneACCESS table is reduced to in-frame sequences with V and J assigned. These tables do not hold every clone; where another copy was compared, an unresolved V gene accounts for under half, and the others remain unexplained. V, J and clone size are those of that table, while D and trimming were read from the DNA. Across this sample there are tens of thousands of clones, with around 81% seen only once. The top ten clones comprise about 20% of the sample.

The time point tag for this specimen amounts to: baseline before first vaccination. Vaccinee samples came from UK trials COV001 and COV002, including a single-blind randomized controlled phase 2/3 trial of AZD1222 (ChAdOx1 nCoV-19) in healthy adults. For TCRbeta chain sequencing, PBMC samples from trial participants were taken at day 0 and at day 28 after the second dose. What the authors observed across the whole study: Vaccine-associated CD4 TCRs spanned the whole spike protein, with dominant responses in regions 160-218 and 743-854. After two AZD1222 doses, spike-specific TCR breadth and depth were significantly higher than at day 0 and than in MenACWY recipients. Because no day 14 peak-response samples were available, repertoires were characterized only after the peak T cell response. Reportedly, almost half of the unique spike-specific TCRs recognized epitopes lying outside the regions that are mutated in the B.1.351 and B.1.1.7 variants. Participants were mostly white British, with more females than males. The authors suggested clonal diversity may have been underestimated. Conclusions about previously exposed vaccinees were limited because only five to seven AZD1222 recipients were SARS-CoV-2 seropositive at baseline. In the small 56-69-year group, the increase in depth fell short of significance, most likely because of low power.

The receptor was derived from an adult in good health. Recombination connected TRBV5-1 to TRBJ2-1, with TRBD2 identical over 9 junction bases. Material: peripheral blood, obtained on day 0 of AZD1222 vaccination. CDR3 loop: CASRMVAGVNEQFF. The DNA sequence is as follows: TGCGCCAGCAGGATGGTAGCGGGAGTTAATGAGCAGTTCTTC.